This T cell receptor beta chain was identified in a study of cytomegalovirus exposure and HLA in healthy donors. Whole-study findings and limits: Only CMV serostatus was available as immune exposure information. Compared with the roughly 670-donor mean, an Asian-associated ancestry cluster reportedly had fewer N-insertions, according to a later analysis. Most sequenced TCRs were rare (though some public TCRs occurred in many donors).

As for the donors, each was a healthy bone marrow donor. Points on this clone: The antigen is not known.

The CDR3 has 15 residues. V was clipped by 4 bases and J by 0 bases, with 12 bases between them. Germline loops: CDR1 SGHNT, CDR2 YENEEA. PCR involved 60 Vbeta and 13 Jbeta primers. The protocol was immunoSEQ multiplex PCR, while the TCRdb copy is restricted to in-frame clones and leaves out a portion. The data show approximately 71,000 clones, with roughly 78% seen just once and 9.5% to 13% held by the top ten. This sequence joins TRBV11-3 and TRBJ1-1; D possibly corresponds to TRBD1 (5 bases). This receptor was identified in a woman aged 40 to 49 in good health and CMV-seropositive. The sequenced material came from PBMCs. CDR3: CASSSSQDMNTEAFF. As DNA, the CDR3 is TGTGCCAGCAGCTCCTCCCAGGACATGAACACTGAAGCTTTCTTT.